Below are 9 T cell receptor beta chains sequenced from a single sample in a study of blood T cells in healthy people across ages. A second PCR of about 6 to 11 cycles used a sample-barcoded 5' primer and a J-beta primer mix. TCRdb ran MiXCR on the 5' RACE reads and lists one entry per CDR3 protein. Among 500,000 to 550,000 distinct CDR3 sequences listed, around 24% were seen once. These data were also reused for a study on T cells of mothers and their children.

The sample consisted of blood. These receptors originate from a boy between 5 and 17 years old in good health.

The chain employs TRBV11-3 and TRBJ2-3, with D perhaps matching TRBD2 (7 bases). With 5 bases removed from V and 2 bases from J, the gap between germline ends came to 17 bases. The CDR3 consists of 16 residues. The germline CDR1 and CDR2 sequences are SGHNT and YENEEA. CDR3 DNA: TGTGCCAGCAGCACCCTGGGCGGGGGCGTCACAGATACGCAGTATTTT. This gives the protein CASSTLGGGVTDTQYF.

In DNA form, the CDR3 reads TGCAGTGCACCAATGGGGGGTGAAGAGACCCAGTACTTC. This translates into CSAPMGGEETQYF. V gene TRBV20-1 combines with J gene TRBJ2-5; perhaps TRBD2 as D (6 bases). The CDR3 runs to 13 residues. In germline, CDR1 is DFQATT, CDR2 SNEGSKA (reference sequence). V was clipped by 6 bases and J by 3 bases, with 14 bases between them.

This clonotype was observed many times. The J gene is TRBJ2-1, the V gene TRBV7-2; possible D gene TRBD1, 5 bases. CDR1 is SGHTA and CDR2 is FQGNSA in the germline V gene. This CDR3 has 13 amino acids. Between the trimmed V and J ends, which lost 4 bases and 8 bases, there was a span of 12 bases. The CDR3 spells CASSSRVGDEQFF. CDR3 sequence (DNA): TGTGCCAGCAGCTCCAGGGTTGGCGATGAGCAGTTCTTC. The complete variable domain, with remaining parts taken from reference TRBV7-2 and TRBJ2-1, reads GAGVSQSPSNKVTEKGKDVELRCDPISGHTALYWYRQSLGQGLEFLIYFQGNSAPDKSGLPSDRFSAERTGGSVSTLTIQRTQQEDSAVYLCASSSRVGDEQFFGPGTRLTVL.

The rearrangement links TRBV18 to TRBJ2-4; the D gene is possibly TRBD1 (5 bases). The length of the CDR3 is 15 residues. The V end was cut by 1 base, the J end by 0 bases, with 7 bases between. Germline V lookup: CDR1 KGHSH, CDR2 LQKENI. DNA for the CDR3: TGTGCCAGCTCACCACAGGGGCTAGCCAAAAACATTCAGTACTTC. It encodes CASSPQGLAKNIQYF.

The genes are TRBV6-5 and TRBJ2-5; 10 bases map to TRBD2. Germline values: CDR1 MNHEY, CDR2 SVGAGI. V lost 5 bases, J lost 4 bases, and 7 bases stayed unmatched. CDR3 length: 15 amino acids. CDR3 in amino acids: CASSLTSGEGETQYF. The CDR3 DNA is TGTGCCAGCAGTCTCACTAGCGGGGAGGGAGAGACCCAGTACTTC.

The chain couples TRBV7-9 to TRBJ2-7, with 7 bases matching TRBD1. V lost 5 bases and J lost 6; bases outside the gene matches: 7. The CDR3 contains 13 residues. Germline lookup yields CDR1 SEHNR and CDR2 FQNEAQ (reference sequence). This CDR3 reads CASSPRRQGEQYF. The CDR3 nucleotides are TGTGCCAGCAGCCCCCGGCGACAGGGCGAGCAGTACTTC. The full variable domain, rest sourced from reference TRBV7-9 and TRBJ2-7, is DTGVSQNPRHKITKRGQNVTFRCDPISEHNRLYWYRQTLGQGPEFLTYFQNEAQLEKSRLLSDRFSAERPKGSFSTLEIQRTEQGDSAMYLCASSPRRQGEQYFGPGTRLTVT.

V is TRBV7-9 and J is TRBJ1-1; D remains ambiguous. This CDR3 spans 13 amino acids. Trimming shortened V by 4 bases and J by 8 bases, and 14 bases separated the two germline ends. From germline, CDR1 is SEHNR and CDR2 FQNEAQ (reference sequence). CDR3 coding DNA: TGTGCCAGCAGCTCCGTACGACGGCTCGAAGCTTTCTTT. It is translated as CASSSVRRLEAFF.

The chain couples TRBV20-1 to TRBJ2-5, with 11 bases identical to TRBD2. This CDR3 contains 14 residues. The ends lost 6 bases at V and 5 bases at J; junction bases unmatched: 8. The V gene's germline CDR1 is DFQATT and CDR2 SNEGSKA (reference sequence). The chain's CDR3 is CSAALAGDRETQYF. Written as DNA, the CDR3 is TGCAGTGCCGCACTAGCGGGAGATCGCGAGACCCAGTACTTC.

This clonotype has just a few counts. At one boundary the junction diverges from the germline segment, which might be a read error. The V and J genes are TRBV5-1 and TRBJ2-5; no clear D. The J call is uncertain, as TRBJ2-7 better fits the DNA end. There are 15 residues in the CDR3. Germline CDR1 reads SGHRS; CDR2 reads YFSETQ. CDR3 region: CTSSLVRALDDEQYF. For the CDR3, the DNA is TGCACCAGCAGCTTGGTGCGAGCGTTGGATGACGAGCAGTACTTC.